Only a few counts were recorded for the clone carrying this TCR beta chain. Its cognate antigen is unknown. This CDR3 comprises 13 residues. Germline lookup yields CDR1 SGHAT and CDR2 FQNNGV. The germline V and J ends were trimmed by 7 bases and 6 bases, with 15 bases remaining between them. The data stem from a study of PD-1 blockade in classical Hodgkin lymphoma. Study-level points and caveats: Baseline TCR diversity was reportedly lower in newly diagnosed patients than in healthy donors. It was reported as lower still in relapsed/refractory patients. While CD8+ TCR diversity did not rise significantly by C4D1, CD4+ TCR diversity did.

No patient escaped relapse after autologous stem cell transplantation, and brentuximab vedotin exposure varied. Patients had relapsed/refractory classical Hodgkin lymphoma with complete response, partial response or progressive disease as best response. Sequencing was performed with immunoSEQ multiplex PCR; in TCRdb, only in-frame clones are kept and a portion is missing. The repertoire holds under 60,000 clones, with 73% as singletons. The sequenced sample was peripheral blood mononuclear cells (PBMCs), obtained before the second cycle of nivolumab. This sequence was found in a human donor with classical Hodgkin lymphoma. The chain employs TRBV11-2 and TRBJ1-1; the D is unclear. The CDR3 is CASNLVGSPEAFF. The DNA for the CDR3 is TGTGCCAGCAACCTCGTAGGATCTCCTGAAGCTTTCTTT.